The sample holds a few counts of the clone carrying this TCR beta chain. Its antigen is as yet unknown. Per sample, a minimum of 7 million PBMCs were isolated. The sample originates from a study of blood T cells in healthy people across ages. Findings and limits, study-wide: No one knew whether donors had CMV, which possibly confounded expanded clonotype changes. In older individuals, TCR beta diversity per million T cells was lower, falling roughly linearly with age.

The V and J ends lost 5 bases and 5 bases, in that order; junction bases with no gene match: 8. The CDR3 is 14 amino acids. Alongside a J-beta primer mix, a sample-barcoded 5' primer served in a second PCR lasting 7 to 11 cycles. A template-switch adaptor that had 12 random nucleotides put a tag on each cDNA molecule. Via MiXCR, TCRdb re-called the 5' RACE reads, giving one row per CDR3 protein. The sample yields about 1.4 million distinct CDR3 sequences, almost 60% seen once. Sequences were obtained from blood. The chain is built from TRBV12-3 or TRBV12-4 and TRBJ2-7; 8 bases fit TRBD2. This sequence was found in a man aged 18 to 29 in good health. The CDR3 DNA reads TGTGCCAGCAGTCGGACTAGCCCGGTCGACGAGCAGTACTTC. Translated: CASSRTSPVDEQYF.